This TCR beta chain emerged from a study of T-cell memory formation after mild COVID-19. Comment on this clonotype: What it binds is not known.

Study findings and constraints: CD4+ contracting clones were mainly CM and EM; CD8+ ones, EMRA.

The CDR3 covers 16 residues. Looked up from germline, CDR1 is LGHNA and CDR2 is YSLEER. The V and J ends lost 1 base and 3 bases, in that order; junction bases with no gene match: 3. One entry per CDR3 protein, called by TCRdb with MiXCR from the 5' RACE reads. Counted here are 350,000 or so distinct CDR3 sequences, roughly 19% occurring once; the ten biggest clones make up roughly 21%. This sequence was found in a man younger than 30 who had mild COVID-19 (a few samples of this study predate the infection). Cell type and time point are not known. The chain couples TRBV4-3 to TRBJ2-1; the match to TRBD2 covers 10 bases. Specimen: PBMCs or a T cell subset sorted from them (not recorded which). CDR3 coding DNA: TGCGCCAGCAGCCAAGTTAGCGGGGGGCGCTACAATGAGCAGTTCTTC. This codes for CASSQVSGGRYNEQFF.